This T cell receptor (beta chain) was sequenced during a study of blood T cell repertoires in COVID-19. Study in general: Sample material is recorded as cDNA or gDNA derived from T cells, B-cell-depleted T cells, or PBMCs.

CDR3 length: 15 amino acids. Germline V CDR1 and CDR2: MNHEY, SMNVEV (reference sequence). V shed 5 bases and J 8 bases; nucleotides not matched to a gene: 8. Seattle researchers signed up patients amid active infection and tracked them longitudinally. Study processing details: Amplified reference gene primers provided the basis for estimating nucleated cell counts. Sequencing was performed with immunoSEQ multiplex PCR; in TCRdb, only in-frame clones are kept and a portion is missing. That table supplies the V and J calls and clone size; D and trimming were determined from the DNA. Of some 260,000 clones listed, about 90% are singletons.

The origin of this receptor is a woman in her 70s with COVID-19, enrolled during active disease. The rearrangement uses TRBV27 and TRBJ1-6, with 8 bases identical to TRBD1. The sample was peripheral blood. Written as DNA, the CDR3 is TGTGCCAGCAGTACCCGGACAGGGTGGTATTCACCCCTCCACTTT. Encoded protein: CASSTRTGWYSPLHF.